This T cell receptor beta chain was captured in a study of cytomegalovirus exposure and HLA in healthy donors. Study-level points and caveats: When a later analysis was performed, an Asian-associated ancestry cluster reportedly had fewer N-insertions than the roughly 700-donor mean. A later analysis linked a missense DCLRE1C variant to TCR beta V- and J-gene trimming. Analysis performed later found around 15,000 TCR beta sequences associated with HLA alleles at 0.05 false discovery rate. A previous analysis found most TCR beta V segments productive roughly 87% or roughly 30% of the time.

Germline CDR1 and CDR2: SGDLS and YYNGEE. Trimming took 0 bases from V and 4 from J; bases not matched to a gene: 6. This CDR3 contains 15 residues. Primers for the PCR totalled 60 Vbeta and 13 Jbeta. The assay was immunoSEQ multiplex PCR, and TCRdb's table has in-frame clones only and misses some. The sample holds roughly 130,000 clones; over 70% are singletons and the top ten take approximately 4%. Comments on this clone: Its target is unknown.

J is TRBJ2-7 and V is TRBV9; 8 nucleotides match TRBD1. The TCR sequence derives from a woman in her thirties or forties in good health and CMV-seronegative. Input material: PBMCs. The CDR3 here is CASSVDVQGAYEQYF. CDR3 DNA sequence: TGTGCCAGCAGCGTAGATGTTCAGGGGGCATACGAGCAGTACTTC.